This record concerns one TCR beta chain sequence. Its antigen is currently unknown. The data derive from a study of shared clonotypes between healthy human individuals. Study-wide results and limits: Rarefaction showed sorted-subset sequencing was incomplete despite large depth.

The CDR3 has 15 residues. TCRdb's copy holds only in-frame clones and misses some; the assay was immunoSEQ multiplex PCR. This sample carries around 600,000 clones, more than 95% of them seen once, and the ten largest clones take around 0.058%. This sequence joins TRBV21-1 and TRBJ2-2. TRBV21-1 counts as a pseudogene. Sequenced sample: naive CD4+ T cells sorted from blood. Subset described: CD45RA+ positively selected. This clonotype was sampled from a woman aged 25 to 39 in good health. The CDR3, as DNA: TGTGCCAGCGCAGCCAAGACCCAGAACACCGGGGAGCTGTTTTTT. This encodes CASAAKTQNTGELFF.